The sequence of this T cell receptor beta chain was determined in a study of shared clonotypes between healthy human individuals. Overall study results and limits: On the whole, naive subsets had larger estimated richness than memory subsets had. Generation probabilities were higher for clonotypes shared across all four sorted-subset donors than for unshared ones.

Clones were read by immunoSEQ multiplex PCR, and TCRdb kept only the in-frame ones, dropping some. The sample shows about 2.3 million clones, 80% to 95% of them seen only once. On this clone itself: Its antigen is currently unknown.

CDR1 and CDR2 (germline): SQVTM, ANQGSEA. V lost 5 bases and J 7 bases, leaving 17 bases between the germline ends. The length of the CDR3 is 13 residues. Sequenced input: naive CD4+ T cells from PBMCs. Subset described: CD45RA+ positively selected. This chain connects TRBV29-1 to TRBJ1-2; D not resolved. The source of this sequence is a man between 18 and 29 years old in good health. Some clones in this sample may be carry-over from other donors' samples. This chain's CDR3 is CSVPGLANSGYTF. In DNA form, the CDR3 reads TGCAGCGTTCCAGGACTCGCAAACAGTGGCTACACCTTC.